The 17 T cell receptor beta chains listed next were all sequenced from one sample in a study of metastatic and nonmetastatic thyroid tumors. The entire patient cohort was treatment-naive prior to thyroid surgery. Using MiXCR, TCRdb re-called clones from the PCR reads. Of about 26,000 clones listed, 20% to 30% are singletons. The sequencing input was blood. The origin of the receptors is a female donor with papillary thyroid cancer or a benign thyroid nodule (not recorded which). Some clones in this sample may be carry-over from other donors' samples.

There are many counts of this clone. The chain has TRBV5-6 and TRBJ2-7; TRBD1 matches at 7 bases. The CDR3 totals 16 residues. J gave up 2 bases and V 4 bases, and 12 bases lay outside the gene matches. The germline V gene has CDR1 SGHDT and CDR2 YYEEEE. As DNA, the CDR3 is TGTGCCAGCAGCGCCTATGGGACAGCCGCAACCTACGAGCAGTACTTC. It translates to CASSAYGTAATYEQYF.

At least ten counts were recorded for this clone. V and J are TRBV29-1 and TRBJ2-3; D is possibly TRBD1 or TRBD2 (5 bases each). The CDR3 extends over 13 amino acids. Germline CDR1 and CDR2: SQVTM and ANQGSEA. V was shortened by 5 bases and J by 2 bases, with 11 bases between the two germline ends. The CDR3 region is CSVPRDPTDTQYF. For the CDR3, the DNA is TGCAGCGTTCCCCGGGACCCCACAGATACGCAGTATTTT.

Worth noting for this clone: One base away lies a much larger clone, so this may be a sequencing read error. The chain uses TRBV19 and TRBJ1-1, with D unclear. Between the trimmed V and J ends, which lost 7 bases and 4 bases, there was a span of 10 bases. Germline loops: CDR1 LNHDA, CDR2 SQIVND (reference sequence). CDR3 length: 12 amino acids. The CDR3 nucleotides are TGTGCCAGTACGGGCGGACCCACTGAAGCTTTCTTT. Its protein is CASTGGPTEAFF.

This clone was recorded at least ten times. The J gene is TRBJ2-2, the V gene TRBV12-3 or TRBV12-4; 7 bases are a match to TRBD2. The CDR3 consists of 14 residues. V shed 7 bases and J 4 bases; nucleotides not matched to a gene: 6. DNA of the CDR3: TGTGCCAGCACACCAGCGGGACTCACCGGGGAGCTGTTTTTT. It encodes CASTPAGLTGELFF.

The table lists this clone with a few counts. In DNA form, the CDR3 reads TGTGCCAGCCAAAACCGGGATTCTTATGGCTACACCTTC. Amino acid sequence: CASQNRDSYGYTF. The chain links TRBV25-1 to TRBJ1-2; D gene ambiguous. V gave up 8 bases and J gave up 5 bases, with 15 bases separating them. The CDR3 length is 13 residues. Germline V lookup: CDR1 MGHDK, CDR2 SYGVNS.

In its sample, this clone is medium-sized. The chain joins TRBV20-1 to TRBJ2-7; 13 bases are a match to TRBD2. This CDR3 is 15 amino acids long. Germline V gene lookup returns CDR1 DFQATT and CDR2 SNEGSKA (reference sequence). V was clipped by 0 bases and J by 2 bases; unmatched bases: 1. CDR3: CSAREGLAGTYEQYF. The CDR3 nucleotides are TGCAGTGCTAGAGAGGGACTAGCGGGAACCTACGAGCAGTACTTC.

The rearrangement joins TRBV6-2 or TRBV6-3 to TRBJ1-1; D gene uncertain. The ends were cut back, 2 bases at V and 8 bases at J, with 12 bases in the middle. The CDR3 has 13 amino acids. Per germline, CDR1 MNHEY and CDR2 SVGEGT. CDR3 in DNA: TGTGCCAGCAGTTACAGGGTATGCGGGGAAGCTTTCTTT. The encoded protein is CASSYRVCGEAFF.

This clone was seen ten or more times. This rearrangement joins TRBV5-1 to TRBJ2-3, with TRBD2 identical over 7 bases. The CDR3 has 16 residues. J gave up 0 bases and V 0 bases, and 4 bases lay outside the gene matches. Germline V gene sequence: CDR1 SGHRS, CDR2 YFSETQ. The CDR3 nucleotides are TGCGCCAGCAGCTTGGTCCTAGCGGCTAGCACAGATACGCAGTATTTT. As protein: CASSLVLAASTDTQYF.

This clone is labeled medium-sized. V usage is TRBV6-1 and J usage is TRBJ2-3; D is ambiguous. V lost 6 bases and J 6 bases, leaving 7 bases between the germline ends. CDR1 is MNHNS and CDR2 is SASEGT in the germline V gene. The CDR3 consists of 11 residues. This CDR3 is CASSARDTQYF. The CDR3 region has the DNA TGTGCCAGCAGCGCTCGGGATACGCAGTATTTT.

This clone was observed at least ten times. This clone may be a read error of a much larger clone one base away. The chain is built from TRBV7-6 and TRBJ2-7, with 8 positions matching TRBD2. With 4 bases clipped from V and 3 bases from J, the junction kept 8 bases outside the gene matches. There are 15 residues in the CDR3. Germline CDR1 is SGHVS and CDR2 is FNYEAQ. CDR3 sequence: CASSSRGGGVYEQYF. The CDR3 DNA reads TGTGCCAGCAGCTCCCGGGGGGGGGGAGTCTACGAGCAGTACTTC.

This clone is labeled medium-sized. This rearrangement joins TRBV28 to TRBJ1-2; 7 bases map to TRBD1. This CDR3 is 14 amino acids long. Trimming at V came to 5 bases and at J to 6 bases, leaving 9 bases not matched to a gene. Germline CDR1 is MDHEN and CDR2 is SYDVKM. CDR3 protein: CASSLRQGLDGYTF. CDR3 nucleotides: TGTGCCAGCAGTCTCCGACAGGGTCTTGATGGCTACACCTTC.

This clone appeared a few times. CDR3 sequence (DNA): TGTGCCAGCAGTGAAGGTAGTGCTGACCTAACCTACGAGCAGTACTTC. It is translated as CASSEGSADLTYEQYF. The chain uses TRBV6-1 and TRBJ2-7; no clear D. V shed 1 base and J shed 2 bases, with 15 bases lying between them. Germline CDR1 reads MNHNS; CDR2 reads SASEGT. The CDR3 sequence is 16 residues long.

This clone is medium-sized within its sample. The V call is TRBV12-3 or TRBV12-4, the J call TRBJ2-7; 9 bases map to TRBD2. Trimming cost V 1 base and J 7 bases; bases outside gene matches: 2. This CDR3 region has 13 residues. The CDR3 DNA is TGTGCCAGCAGTTTAGGCCTAGCGGGAGAGCAGTACGTC. Its translation: CASSLGLAGEQYV.

The chain employs TRBV3-1 and TRBJ2-1; D remains ambiguous. Trimming took 4 bases from V and 7 from J, leaving 5 bases between them. From germline, CDR1 is LGHDT and CDR2 YNNKEL (reference sequence). The CDR3 has 11 amino acids. Here the CDR3 reads CASSLQNEQFF. The CDR3 DNA sequence: TGTGCCAGCAGCCTCCAAAATGAGCAGTTCTTC.

This clone turned up a few times. The V gene is TRBV10-3, the J gene TRBJ2-7; the match to TRBD1 covers 7 bases. The CDR3 extends over 16 amino acids. Germline lookup yields CDR1 ENHRY and CDR2 SYGVKD. Trimming removed 4 bases from V and 3 bases from J; junction bases left unmatched: 12. Here the CDR3 reads CAISGGIGTEDYEQYF. CDR3 in DNA: TGTGCCATCAGTGGGGGTATCGGGACAGAGGACTACGAGCAGTACTTC.

Comment on this clone: A read error may account for a junction end that differs from germline. This sequence joins TRBV11-2 and TRBJ2-3, with D possibly matching TRBD1 (5 bases). CDR1 is SGHAT and CDR2 is FQNNGV in the germline V gene. CDR3 length: 15 residues. CDR3 nucleotide sequence: TGTTCCAGCAGCTTAGGCAGGGATGGAGCAGATACGCAGTATTTT. Its translation: CSSSLGRDGADTQYF.

This chain joins TRBV20-1 and TRBJ2-7; either TRBD1 or TRBD2 may supply D (5 bases each). V was clipped by 0 bases and J by 5 bases, with 17 bases between them. The CDR3 length is 15 residues. CDR1 and CDR2 (germline): DFQATT, SNEGSKA (reference sequence). DNA of the CDR3: TGCAGTGCTAGAGATCCTCGGGGACCTCCTAACGAGCAGTACTTC. Translated, it gives CSARDPRGPPNEQYF.